This T cell receptor beta chain was sequenced for a study of blood T cell repertoires in COVID-19. As for the study in general: COVID-19 samples, acute and convalescent, were from the United States, Italy and Spain. Nucleic acid was either cDNA or gDNA, and it came from T cells, B-cell-depleted T cells, or PBMCs.

The CDR3 is 14 residues long. Germline V gene data show CDR1 as SEHNR and CDR2 as FQNEAQ (reference sequence). V gave up 3 bases and J gave up 4 bases; unmatched junction bases: 1. Authors' analysis steps: How many nucleated cells were present was estimated from reference gene primer amplification. Profiled with immunoSEQ multiplex PCR; TCRdb holds only in-frame clones, not every one. The V and J calls and clone size were taken over from that table, and D and trimming were inferred from the DNA. Here the sample spans around 81,000 clones, approximately 80% being singletons. The sequenced material came from peripheral blood. This receptor was obtained from a human donor in a cohort sampled during active COVID-19. The chain carries TRBV7-9 and TRBJ2-3; the match to TRBD1 covers 10 bases. The CDR3 sequence is CASSFGQGADTQYF. CDR3 coding DNA: TGTGCCAGCAGCTTCGGACAGGGGGCAGATACGCAGTATTTT.